These T cell receptor beta chains were read from a single sample in a study of identical twins. A single record per CDR3 protein comes from TCRdb applying MiXCR to the 5' RACE reads. The sample includes about 260,000 distinct CDR3 sequences, 5.5% to 7% of them seen just once. The sample also formed part of further work on yellow fever vaccine responses in identical twins.

Sequencing was done on a sample of memory (CD45RO+) T cells sorted from blood. These receptors were taken from a young woman in good health. Both conserved end residues are part of each CDR3. D genes are given only for firm matches. Only part of the rows carry a size: once, few, many, or a class if the clone is expanded.

size	D	V	J	DNA	CDR3
few	NA	TRBV10-3	TRBJ2-1	TGTGCCATCAGTGAAAGCATAAGCGGAGGGGTGAATGAGCAGTTCTTC	CAISESISGGVNEQFF
many	TRBD1	TRBV28	TRBJ1-2	TGTGCCAGCAGCCAGGGACAGGGGATTCTAGGCTATGGCTACACCTTC	CASSQGQGILGYGYTF
NA	NA	TRBV12-3/TRBV12-4	TRBJ2-3	TGTGCCAGCAGTTTCGAAGGACAGCAAACAGATACGCAGTATTTT	CASSFEGQQTDTQYF
few	TRBD2	TRBV6-1	TRBJ2-1	TGTGCCAGCAGCTCCAATGGGAGGGGACGATACAATGAGCAGTTCTTC	CASSSNGRGRYNEQFF
NA	NA	TRBV20-1	TRBJ2-1	TGCAGTGCTTACGGGGGGCCCCCCCACAATGAGCAGTTCTTC	CSAYGGPPHNEQFF
NA	NA	TRBV6-1	TRBJ2-5	TGTGCCAGCATGGGCTTATTGGGTCGGCAGGGGAGGACGGAGACCCAGTACTTC	CASMGLLGRQGRTETQYF
NA	TRBD2	TRBV4-2	TRBJ2-7	TGTGCCAGCAGCCAAGCCCTACTAGCGGGAGACACCTACGAGCAGTACTTC	CASSQALLAGDTYEQYF
NA	NA	TRBV12-3/TRBV12-4	TRBJ2-7	TGTGCCAGCAGCACAGACTCGGTGTCCCACGAGCAGTACTTC	CASSTDSVSHEQYF
many	TRBD1	TRBV5-1	TRBJ1-1	TGCGCCAGCAGCGGACAGGGGCAGAAGCTTGAAGCTTTCTTT	CASSGQGQKLEAFF
many	NA	TRBV5-1	TRBJ1-4	TGCGCCAGCAGCGCGGCATACAGGGATGGGGATGAAAAACTGTTTTTT	CASSAAYRDGDEKLFF
NA	NA	TRBV19	TRBJ2-1	TGTGCCAGTAGTAGGGTCGGGGCCTCTGAGCAGTTCTTC	CASSRVGASEQFF
NA	TRBD1	TRBV10-1	TRBJ2-5	TGCGCCAGCAGCCCCGGACAGGGCGGCCAAGAGACCCAGTACTTC	CASSPGQGGQETQYF
NA	NA	TRBV3-1	TRBJ1-2	TGTGCCAGCAGCCAAGTGGCCCAGGTGGGCTATGGCTACACCTTC	CASSQVAQVGYGYTF
NA	NA	TRBV4-2	TRBJ2-6	TGTGCCAGCAGCCAAGAGAAGGGAACTGGGGCCAACGTCCTGACTTTC	CASSQEKGTGANVLTF
few	NA	TRBV28	TRBJ2-5	TGTGCCAGCAGTTTTAGGGCTAGCCGGAGGGGGGAGACCCAGTACTTC	CASSFRASRRGETQYF
many	NA	TRBV2	TRBJ2-5	TGTGCCAGCAGTTTCCTAGGTCAAGAGACCCAGTACTTC	CASSFLGQETQYF
many	NA	TRBV7-8	TRBJ2-3	TGTGCCAGCAGCTTAGTTGTGGGGCGGGACACAGATACGCAGTATTTT	CASSLVVGRDTDTQYF
few	TRBD1	TRBV27	TRBJ1-2	TGTGCCAGCAGCGACGACAGGGCGGGAGGCTACACCTTC	CASSDDRAGGYTF
NA	NA	TRBV7-9	TRBJ2-5	TGTGCCAGCAGCTTAGGACTAACGGGGGGCCGAGAGACCCAGTACTTC	CASSLGLTGGRETQYF
many	NA	TRBV5-1	TRBJ1-4	TGCGCCAGCAGCTTGGATACAGGAAATGAAAAACTGTTTTTT	CASSLDTGNEKLFF
many	TRBD2	TRBV11-2	TRBJ2-1	TGTGCCAGCAGCTTAGGTCTAGCGGGAGGGGGCGAGCAGTTCTTC	CASSLGLAGGGEQFF
few	NA	TRBV3-1	TRBJ1-1	TGTGCCAGCAGCCCCTTTTCAGCCATGAACACTGAAGCTTTCTTT	CASSPFSAMNTEAFF